These 7 T cell receptor beta chains came from one sample sequenced in a study of T cell responses to AZD1222 COVID-19 vaccine. The method was immunoSEQ multiplex PCR; TCRdb's version includes in-frame clones alone and lacks a portion of them. The sample yields approximately 94,000 clones, around 90% seen once. The sequencing here drew on peripheral blood, taken on day 0 of AZD1222 vaccination. Source of these receptors: an adult in good health.

V is TRBV7-8 and J is TRBJ2-1, with a tentative D call TRBD2 (6 bases). The CDR3 consists of 14 residues. Per the germline V gene, CDR1 is SGHVS and CDR2 is FQNEAQ. V was shortened by 8 bases and J by 2 bases, with 13 bases between the two germline ends. The CDR3 loop is CASGTRGPYNEQFF. CDR3 in DNA: TGTGCCAGCGGGACGCGGGGCCCCTACAATGAGCAGTTCTTC.

V usage is TRBV5-5 and J usage is TRBJ1-2; tentatively, D is TRBD1 (5 bases). V lost 0 bases and J lost 0, with 9 bases in between. The CDR3 runs to 15 residues. CDR1 is SGHKS and CDR2 is YYEKEE in the germline V gene (reference sequence). This CDR3 reads CASSLAGGSNYGYTF. The CDR3 DNA sequence: TGTGCCAGCAGCTTGGCGGGGGGATCTAACTATGGCTACACCTTC.

The J gene is TRBJ2-7, the V gene TRBV15; D uncertain. The germline V and J ends were trimmed by 0 bases and 6 bases, with 9 bases remaining between them. Germline loops: CDR1 LNHNV, CDR2 YYDKDF (reference sequence). The CDR3 loop spans 13 amino acids. CDR3: CATSRDLEGEQYF. The CDR3 nucleotides are TGTGCCACCAGCAGAGATTTAGAAGGCGAGCAGTACTTC.

This chain connects TRBV27 to TRBJ1-5; tentatively, D is TRBD1 (5 bases). V lost 1 base and J 9 bases, leaving 25 bases between the germline ends. The CDR3 has 18 residues. CDR1 is MNHEY, CDR2 SMNVEV, per germline (reference sequence). The CDR3 coding sequence is TGTGCCAGCAGTTTATTTGGCGGGATGGGGCAGACCCTGTTGCCCCAGCATTTT. Encoded protein: CASSLFGGMGQTLLPQHF.

The CDR3, as DNA: TGTGCCAGCAGTACCCTGACAGGGAGAAGTACTGAAGCTTTCTTT. Its translation: CASSTLTGRSTEAFF. The genes are TRBV27 and TRBJ1-1; 7 nucleotides agree with TRBD1. The germline CDR1 and CDR2 sequences are MNHEY and SMNVEV (reference sequence). There are 15 residues in the CDR3. V lost 5 bases, J lost 5 bases, and 11 bases stayed unmatched.

The CDR3 coding sequence is TGTGCCAGCAGTTTAAAGCGGGGGACCTACGAGCAGTACTTC. Translation: CASSLKRGTYEQYF. The chain links TRBV27 to TRBJ2-7; TRBD2 matches at 8 bases. Germline values: CDR1 MNHEY, CDR2 SMNVEV (reference sequence). CDR3 size: 14 residues. J gave up 2 bases and V 2 bases, and 2 bases lay outside the gene matches.

The table lists this clone with a count of one. V usage is TRBV28 and J usage is TRBJ2-3; no clear D. This CDR3 region has 13 residues. Trimming pared 6 bases from V and 4 bases from J, leaving 11 bases between. Germline V gives CDR1 MDHEN, CDR2 SYDVKM. CDR3 protein: CASSSSRADTQYF. The DNA for the CDR3 is TGTGCCAGCAGCTCGTCTAGGGCAGATACGCAGTATTTT.